Detailed here is one T cell receptor beta chain. Its specificity is unknown. Unsorted whole blood yielded the total RNA, with T cells left unselected. This CDR3 comprises 13 residues. Germline loops: CDR1 MNHNY, CDR2 SVGAGI (reference sequence). Using the 5' RACE reads, TCRdb records one entry per CDR3 protein without DNA. With about 450,000 distinct CDR3 sequences in the sample, the ten largest clones hold about 2.4%. This entry is derived from a study of monozygotic twins with inflammatory bowel disease. Study results and limitations: Differences in immunosuppressive treatment may have been a source of added variability in patient repertoires. The results supported no single strong signal or clonotype associated with IBD.

Material for sequencing was blood. The chain has TRBV6-6 and TRBJ1-1; TCRdb selects TRBD1, and the lack of DNA leaves this call unchecked. The clonotype was recovered from a human donor with ulcerative colitis or Crohn's disease, or a healthy co-twin of an affected twin (not recorded which). The CDR3 loop reads CVSSSTGYTEAFF.